Given below is one T cell receptor (beta chain) in context. The data were taken from a study of control samples from healthy donors and cancer patients. Clones were read by immunoSEQ multiplex PCR, and TCRdb kept only the in-frame ones, dropping some. This sample has some 150,000 clones, with roughly 94% found just once. The CDR3 loop spans 16 amino acids. Germline V lookup: CDR1 KGHSH, CDR2 LQKENI. J was trimmed by 1 base and V by 0 bases; bases with no gene match: 0. Sequencing used blood. V is TRBV18 and J is TRBJ2-1; 10 nucleotides align to TRBD1. The sequence was obtained from a man aged 35-49 years in good health. The CDR3 coding sequence is TGTGCCAGCTCACCACCGGGACAGGGGTCCTACAATGAGCAGTTCTTC. Translated: CASSPPGQGSYNEQFF.